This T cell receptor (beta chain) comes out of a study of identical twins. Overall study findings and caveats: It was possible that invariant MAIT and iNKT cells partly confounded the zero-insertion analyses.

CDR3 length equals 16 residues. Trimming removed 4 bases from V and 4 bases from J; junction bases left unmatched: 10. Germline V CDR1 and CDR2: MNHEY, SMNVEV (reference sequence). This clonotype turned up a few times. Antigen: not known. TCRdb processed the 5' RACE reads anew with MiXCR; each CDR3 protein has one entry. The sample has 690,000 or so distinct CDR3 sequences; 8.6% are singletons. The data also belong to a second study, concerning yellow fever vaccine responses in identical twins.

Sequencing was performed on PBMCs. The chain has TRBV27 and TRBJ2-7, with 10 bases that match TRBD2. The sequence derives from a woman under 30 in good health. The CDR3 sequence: CASSSLPGLAFYEQYF. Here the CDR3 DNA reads TGTGCCAGCAGTTCTTTACCGGGACTAGCGTTTTACGAGCAGTACTTC.